This record concerns one T cell receptor beta chain sequence. This sample is drawn from a study of T cell changes during pregnancy in multiple sclerosis. The CDR3 covers 15 residues. Germline lookup yields CDR1 SGHAT and CDR2 FQDESV (reference sequence). Trimming removed 2 bases at V and 2 bases at J, with 12 bases between. Profiling relied on immunoSEQ multiplex PCR, and the TCRdb table lists in-frame clones only, not all of them. The repertoire includes fewer than 70,000 clones, 85% to 95% of them detected once, and approximately 3.5% sits in the top ten. This chain uses TRBV11-1 with TRBJ1-2; D is possibly TRBD1 (5 bases). Sequenced material: CD8+ T cells from peripheral blood mononuclear cells, taken in the third trimester of pregnancy. The source is a female donor with multiple sclerosis, enrolled in a pregnancy study. The CDR3 is CASSLTISGNYGYTF. The CDR3 nucleotides read TGTGCCAGCAGCTTAACGATTTCAGGGAACTATGGCTACACCTTC.